The entry below gives a single T cell receptor beta chain sequence along with its context. These data belong to a study of blood T cell repertoires in COVID-19. V was cut by 3 bases and J by 5 bases, with 8 bases left in between. CDR1 and CDR2 from the germline V gene are DFQATT and SNEGSKA (reference sequence). This CDR3 has 12 residues. Symptom resolution, clearance, or two negative PCRs marked the recovered donors of Cohort 3. In the original processing: Cell counts per sample came from amplifying reference gene primers. Assay: immunoSEQ multiplex PCR; the TCRdb copy retains only in-frame clones and omits some. That table gives V, J and clone size, and the DNA gave D and trimming. The profile covers around 400,000 clones, with roughly four fifths appearing a single time and around 5% taken by the ten largest.

The receptor was isolated from a woman aged 45-65 years who had recovered from COVID-19. The sample was PBMCs or T cells enriched from blood (not recorded which). The chain employs TRBV20-1 and TRBJ2-1; no clear D. The CDR3 sequence is CSASRQDNEQFF. The CDR3 nucleotides are TGCAGTGCTAGTCGCCAGGACAATGAGCAGTTCTTC.